Below are 25 T cell receptor beta chains sequenced from a single sample in a study of T-cell memory formation after mild COVID-19. TCRdb reprocessed the 5' RACE reads via MiXCR and lists one record per CDR3 protein. The sample yields 470,000 or so distinct CDR3 sequences, 20% seen once. Sequencing was done on a sample of PBMCs or a T cell subset sorted from them (not recorded which). The receptors come from an adult woman who had mild COVID-19 (a few samples of this study predate the infection). Cell type and time point are not known.

The chain joins TRBV7-9 to TRBJ2-3; D uncertain. The ends were cut back, 5 bases at V and 6 bases at J, with 15 bases in the middle. The CDR3 totals 14 residues. Germline CDR1 is SEHNR and CDR2 is FQNEAQ (reference sequence). The CDR3 protein is CASSEESTMDTQYF. The CDR3 region has the DNA TGTGCCAGCAGCGAAGAATCAACTATGGATACGCAGTATTTT.

The genes are TRBV20-1 and TRBJ2-3; D is unresolved. V lost 6 bases to trimming and J lost 0 bases, with 16 bases between them. Germline CDR1 is DFQATT and CDR2 is SNEGSKA (reference sequence). The CDR3 consists of 15 residues. CDR3 amino acids: CSASDASTSTDTQYF. CDR3 sequence (DNA): TGCAGTGCAAGTGATGCTTCCACTAGCACAGATACGCAGTATTTT.

V gene TRBV7-7 combines with J gene TRBJ2-1; D is perhaps TRBD1 or TRBD2 (5 bases each). The CDR3 consists of 14 residues. Germline V gene lookup returns CDR1 SSHAT and CDR2 FNYEAQ (reference sequence). V was trimmed by 4 bases and J by 7 bases, leaving 14 bases between them. CDR3 loop: CASSSGPGANEQFF. CDR3 coding DNA: TGTGCCAGCAGCTCGGGGCCCGGGGCTAATGAGCAGTTCTTC.

This clonotype turned up a few times. J is TRBJ2-7 and V is TRBV30; 7 nucleotides align to TRBD1. The length of the CDR3 is 18 residues. Per the germline V gene, CDR1 is GTSNPN and CDR2 is SVGIG (reference sequence). V lost 5 bases and J lost 2; bases outside the gene matches: 21. The CDR3 protein is CAWDTHRGTSPQPYEQYF. The CDR3 DNA is TGTGCCTGGGATACTCACAGGGGCACAAGCCCCCAGCCCTACGAGCAGTACTTC. Variable domain in full (rest from reference TRBV30 and TRBJ2-7): SQTIHQWPATLVQPVGSPLSLECTVEGTSNPNLYWYRQAAGRGLQLLFYSVGIGQISSEVPQNLSASRPQDRQFILSSKKLLLSDSGFYLCAWDTHRGTSPQPYEQYFGPGTRLTVT.

This clonotype was found a few times. The chain links TRBV5-1 to TRBJ2-3; 9 bases are a match to TRBD1. CDR1 and CDR2 from the germline V gene are SGHRS and YFSETQ. This CDR3 is 16 amino acids long. V trimming: 6 bases; J trimming: 1 base; junction bases outside the gene matches: 9. The CDR3 bases are TGCGCCAGCAACCATGGACAGGGGTGGGGCACAGATACGCAGTATTTT. It translates to CASNHGQGWGTDTQYF.

This clonotype was observed a handful of times. J is TRBJ2-3 and V is TRBV7-6, with D hard to call. Between the trimmed V and J ends, which lost 7 bases and 4 bases, there was a span of 15 bases. This CDR3 comprises 14 residues. Germline V gene data show CDR1 as SGHVS and CDR2 as FNYEAQ. The CDR3 DNA sequence: TGTGCCAGCAATCCTTGGTCTTTCCCAGATACGCAGTATTTT. Residues: CASNPWSFPDTQYF.

There are a few counts of this clonotype. The chain has TRBV7-9 and TRBJ1-1; D is ambiguous. CDR3 length: 14 amino acids. Germline CDR1 is SEHNR and CDR2 is FQNEAQ (reference sequence). V dropped 1 base and J dropped 0 bases, with 6 bases sitting between them. The CDR3 spells CASSLVTVNTEAFF. The CDR3 DNA follows: TGTGCCAGCAGCTTAGTTACAGTGAACACTGAAGCTTTCTTT.

The chain uses TRBV20-1 and TRBJ2-3, with 7 bases aligning to TRBD2. CDR1 and CDR2 (germline): DFQATT, SNEGSKA (reference sequence). The CDR3 is made up of 18 amino acids. The trim removed 0 bases at V and 4 bases at J, leaving 16 bases unmatched. The chain's CDR3 is CSARDVPRLASPPDTQYF. The CDR3 bases are TGCAGTGCTAGAGATGTTCCGCGACTAGCTTCCCCCCCAGATACGCAGTATTTT.

In this sample, this clonotype turned up a few times. The chain has TRBV5-1 and TRBJ1-1; unclear D gene. Germline assignment: CDR1 SGHRS and CDR2 YFSETQ. This CDR3 comprises 14 residues. Trimming removed 5 bases from V and 0 bases from J, with 11 bases in between. The CDR3 protein is CASRREGMNTEAFF. CDR3 sequence (DNA): TGCGCCAGCAGACGGGAGGGCATGAACACTGAAGCTTTCTTT.

This clonotype occurred a few times. The rearrangement uses TRBV20-1 and TRBJ1-2; TRBD1 might be the D (5 bases). CDR1 is DFQATT, CDR2 SNEGSKA, per germline (reference sequence). The CDR3 totals 17 residues. V was clipped by 0 bases and J by 5 bases, with 22 bases between them. CDR3 bases: TGCAGTGCTAGAGATCGGGGCAGGTCCTCGGGGTGGTATGGCTACACCTTC. This sequence encodes CSARDRGRSSGWYGYTF.

Ten or more counts support this clonotype. The chain recombines TRBV7-6 with TRBJ2-5; 13 bases align to TRBD2. V lost 5 bases, J lost 5 bases, and 11 bases stayed unmatched. The CDR3 runs 17 residues. Germline CDR1 reads SGHVS; CDR2 reads FNYEAQ. The CDR3 reads CASSDWTSGSLRETQYF. The CDR3 coding sequence is TGTGCCAGCAGCGATTGGACTAGCGGGAGCTTAAGGGAGACCCAGTACTTC.

This clonotype was found a few times. The chain employs TRBV12-5 and TRBJ2-7; D call uncertain. The germline V and J ends were trimmed by 3 bases and 2 bases, with 11 bases remaining between them. The germline CDR1 and CDR2 sequences are LGHNT and FRNRAP. The CDR3 loop spans 14 amino acids. CDR3 in amino acids: CASGLPFLPYEQYF. As DNA, the CDR3 is TGTGCTAGTGGTTTACCTTTCCTACCCTACGAGCAGTACTTC.

This clonotype was found many times. The chain links TRBV12-3 or TRBV12-4 to TRBJ2-1; tentative D call: TRBD1 (5 bases). Trimming removed 5 bases from V and 5 bases from J, with 10 bases in between. There are 13 residues in the CDR3. The CDR3 region is CASSVDSDNEQFF. CDR3 coding DNA: TGTGCCAGCAGTGTCGACAGCGACAATGAGCAGTTCTTC.

The chain links TRBV7-6 to TRBJ1-1; D might be TRBD1 (6 bases). Germline assignment: CDR1 SGHVS and CDR2 FNYEAQ. The CDR3 spans 14 residues. The V and J ends lost 7 bases and 0 bases respectively, with 12 bases between them. This chain's CDR3 is CASTPGHVNTEAFF. The CDR3 DNA sequence: TGTGCCAGCACCCCGGGACATGTGAACACTGAAGCTTTCTTT.

Many counts were recorded for this clonotype. This chain uses TRBV4-1 with TRBJ2-2; D is ambiguous. The CDR3 length is 16 residues. Germline CDR1 is MGHRA and CDR2 is YSYEKL. V was cut by 4 bases and J by 5 bases, with 17 bases left in between. The CDR3 region is CASSPVIQRRTGELFF. The CDR3 DNA reads TGCGCCAGCAGCCCCGTCATACAGCGCCGAACCGGGGAGCTGTTTTTT.

This clonotype was recorded at least ten times. The V gene is TRBV4-1, the J gene TRBJ2-3; weak D call: TRBD1 (6 bases). V was pared by 5 bases and J by 0 bases, with 6 bases between. CDR1 is MGHRA, CDR2 YSYEKL, per germline. The CDR3 consists of 13 residues. The CDR3 spells CASSRGSTDTQYF. The CDR3 DNA reads TGCGCCAGCAGCAGGGGGAGCACAGATACGCAGTATTTT.

This clonotype has just a few counts. The V call is TRBV7-9, the J call TRBJ1-1, with 9 bases fitting TRBD1. Per germline, CDR1 SEHNR and CDR2 FQNEAQ (reference sequence). Losses at the gene ends were 4 bases for V and 0 bases for J; bases not matched to a gene: 9. The CDR3 has 17 amino acids. In DNA, the CDR3 is TGTGCCAGCAGCTGGAAACAGGGGGCCGGGGTGAACACTGAAGCTTTCTTT. Its protein product is CASSWKQGAGVNTEAFF.

This clonotype has more than one count but fewer than ten. This chain connects TRBV3-1 to TRBJ2-5, with a possible D match to TRBD2 (6 bases). The germline V and J ends were trimmed by 6 bases and 10 bases, with 18 bases remaining between them. CDR3 length: 13 amino acids. Germline lookup yields CDR1 LGHDT and CDR2 YNNKEL (reference sequence). The CDR3 reads CASRGGPTGSQYF. The CDR3 bases are TGTGCCAGCAGGGGAGGACCAACGGGGAGCCAGTACTTC.

The chain combines TRBV4-1 with TRBJ2-1; 9 bases fit TRBD2. Germline assignment: CDR1 MGHRA and CDR2 YSYEKL. V shed 4 bases, J shed 5 bases, and the junction held 15 bases outside the gene matches. The CDR3 consists of 18 residues. The CDR3 DNA sequence: TGCGCCAGCAGCCGAGTAGCGGGGGAACCAATAACGGACAATGAGCAGTTCTTC. Translating gives CASSRVAGEPITDNEQFF.

This clonotype was seen at least ten times. The chain is built from TRBV7-6 and TRBJ1-1, with D unresolved. Germline V gene sequence: CDR1 SGHVS, CDR2 FNYEAQ. The CDR3 sequence is 14 residues long. V was shortened by 2 bases and J by 4 bases, with 11 bases between the two germline ends. CDR3 sequence (DNA): TGTGCCAGCAGCTTATCGACTGGGAGCACTGAAGCTTTCTTT. Translating gives CASSLSTGSTEAFF.

This clonotype occurred a few times. The gene calls are TRBV7-9 and TRBJ1-4; 8 bases are a match to TRBD1. Germline CDR1 is SEHNR and CDR2 is FQNEAQ (reference sequence). After removal of 5 bases from V and 7 bases from J, the junction contained 15 bases not matched to a gene. The CDR3 length is 17 residues. CDR3 in DNA: TGTGCCAGCAGCGAGTGGGGCAGGGGGCTGTCTAGTGAAAAACTGTTTTTT. This translates into CASSEWGRGLSSEKLFF. The full variable domain, its missing parts supplied by reference TRBV7-9 and TRBJ1-4, is DTGVSQNPRHKITKRGQNVTFRCDPISEHNRLYWYRQTLGQGPEFLTYFQNEAQLEKSRLLSDRFSAERPKGSFSTLEIQRTEQGDSAMYLCASSEWGRGLSSEKLFFGSGTQLSVL.

The V and J genes are TRBV15 and TRBJ1-2, with D tentatively TRBD1 (5 bases). CDR1 LNHNV and CDR2 YYDKDF come from the germline V gene (reference sequence). The CDR3 contains 18 residues. V lost 1 base and J 0 bases, leaving 18 bases between the germline ends. CDR3: CATSRGWGITRSNYGYTF. CDR3 coding DNA: TGTGCCACCAGCAGAGGTTGGGGGATAACGCGGTCTAACTATGGCTACACCTTC.

This clonotype has only a few counts. The chain uses TRBV4-3 and TRBJ2-5, with 15 bases matching TRBD2. This CDR3 contains 21 residues. Losses at the gene ends were 2 bases for V and 4 bases for J; bases not matched to a gene: 17. The germline V gene has CDR1 LGHNA and CDR2 YSLEER. CDR3 residues: CASSQTTGTSGRIPHRETQYF. The CDR3, as DNA: TGCGCCAGCAGCCAAACAACCGGGACTAGCGGGAGGATCCCGCATCGAGAGACCCAGTACTTC.

In its sample, this clonotype was seen a few times. The rearrangement links TRBV12-3 or TRBV12-4 to TRBJ2-5; D gene ambiguous. The CDR3 is made up of 16 amino acids. The V end lost 3 bases, the J end lost 0 bases, and 14 bases lay between the germline ends. The CDR3, as DNA: TGTGCCAGCAGTTTGAGGCGGCTTTCGTACCAAGAGACCCAGTACTTC. Amino acids: CASSLRRLSYQETQYF.

A note on this clonotype: The germline gene is not matched at one end of the junction; a read error may be the cause. This chain uses TRBV29-1 with TRBJ2-1; 8 nucleotides line up with TRBD2. Germline lookup yields CDR1 SQVTM and CDR2 ANQGSEA. The CDR3 extends over 11 amino acids. The CDR3 coding sequence is TGCAGCGTTGCCTTAGCGGGGAAATTGATATTC. This sequence encodes CSVALAGKLIF.